Given below is one TCR beta chain in context. The sample comes from a study of blood T cell repertoires in COVID-19. Study overall: Acute-phase and convalescent COVID-19 samples originated in the United States, Italy and Spain. T cells, B-cell-depleted T cells, or PBMCs provided the cDNA or gDNA that served as material.

In the source study's methods: Using reference gene primer amplification, nucleated cell counts were estimated. The repertoire was sequenced with immunoSEQ multiplex PCR; TCRdb's copy has only in-frame clones and lacks some. That table furnishes V, J and clone size, whereas the DNA furnished D and trimming. The profile shows about 160,000 clones, approximately 80% of them singletons. Recruits, aged roughly 18 to 90 years, lived in 24 US areas. Germline V gene data show CDR1 as MNHNY and CDR2 as SVGAGI (reference sequence). This CDR3 contains 13 residues. V trimming: 4 bases; J trimming: 4 bases; junction bases outside the gene matches: 2.

The rearrangement joins TRBV6-6 to TRBJ1-2; 8 bases are shared with TRBD1. The sequenced material came from PBMCs or T cells enriched from blood (not recorded which). The source of this sequence is a woman aged 50 to 60 who had recovered from COVID-19. DNA for the CDR3: TGTGCCAGCAGTTGGGGACAGGCCTATGGCTACACCTTC. Translated: CASSWGQAYGYTF.